Presented here are 26 T cell receptor beta chains from one specimen sequenced in a study of graft-versus-host responses after intestinal transplantation. No antigen is known for these receptors. Repertoires were generated with immunoSEQ multiplex PCR, while TCRdb's copy carries only in-frame clones and drops some. The data hold around 90,000 clones, with about 94% observed a single time. The sample in question was unstimulated CD4+ T cells sorted from spleen or lymph node cells, obtained before transplant. The receptors originated from a human donor who was the organ donor for an intestinal transplant.

The chain carries TRBV29-1 and TRBJ2-7; 10 bases are a match to TRBD1. Trimming at V came to 4 bases and at J to 3 bases, leaving 3 bases not matched to a gene. The V gene's germline CDR1 is SQVTM and CDR2 ANQGSEA. This CDR3 spans 13 amino acids. CDR3 coding DNA: TGCAGCGTTGGAGGACAGGGGGACTACGAGCAGTACTTC. This gives the protein CSVGGQGDYEQYF.

The chain recombines TRBV7-9 with TRBJ1-3; D is unresolved. CDR1 and CDR2 (germline): SEHNR, FQNEAQ (reference sequence). The CDR3 loop spans 15 amino acids. V lost 6 bases and J lost 0, with 12 bases in between. The CDR3 region is CASSPPVSSGNTIYF. CDR3 nucleotides: TGTGCCAGCAGTCCGCCGGTCAGCTCTGGAAACACCATATATTTT.

The chain links TRBV18 to TRBJ2-3; maybe TRBD1 (5 bases). CDR3 length equals 15 residues. The V end lost 3 bases, the J end lost 2 bases, and 12 bases lay between the germline ends. Per the germline V gene, CDR1 is KGHSH and CDR2 is LQKENI. This CDR3 reads CASSPQTVSTDTQYF. DNA of the CDR3: TGTGCCAGCTCACCCCAGACAGTTTCCACAGATACGCAGTATTTT. Supplemented by reference TRBV18 and TRBJ2-3, the full variable domain reads NAGVMQNPRHLVRRRGQEARLRCSPMKGHSHVYWYRQLPEEGLKFMVYLQKENIIDESGMPKERFSAEFPKEGPSILRIQQVVRGDSAAYFCASSPQTVSTDTQYFGPGTRLTVL.

The V and J genes are TRBV5-1 and TRBJ1-1; D not resolved. The germline V gene has CDR1 SGHRS and CDR2 YFSETQ. The V end was cut by 1 base, the J end by 3 bases, with 7 bases between. The CDR3 totals 13 residues. CDR3 protein: CASSLTRDTEAFF. CDR3 nucleotides: TGCGCCAGCAGCTTGACGAGGGACACTGAAGCTTTCTTT.

The rearrangement joins TRBV30 to TRBJ1-5, with D possibly matching TRBD1 (5 bases). The germline CDR1 and CDR2 sequences are GTSNPN and SVGIG (reference sequence). The V end was cut by 0 bases, the J end by 6 bases, with 9 bases between. This CDR3 region has 13 residues. The DNA of the CDR3 is TGTGCCTGGAGTGTCGGGGGGATTCAGCCCCAGCATTTT. Protein: CAWSVGGIQPQHF.

The chain recombines TRBV5-1 with TRBJ2-7, with D unresolved. The CDR3 extends over 13 amino acids. In germline, CDR1 is SGHRS, CDR2 YFSETQ. The V end lost 8 bases, the J end lost 0 bases, and 12 bases lay between the germline ends. Here the CDR3 reads CASKVSSSYEQYF. In DNA form, the CDR3 reads TGCGCCAGTAAAGTATCGAGCTCCTACGAGCAGTACTTC.

This clone was observed a few times. The J gene is TRBJ1-5, the V gene TRBV6-1; no clear D gene. Germline CDR1 MNHNS, CDR2 SASEGT. This CDR3 is 15 amino acids long. Trimming took 2 bases from V and 1 from J, leaving 9 bases between them. The CDR3 DNA follows: TGTGCCAGCAGTGAACTGGGGATAAGCAATCAGCCCCAGCATTTT. Protein product: CASSELGISNQPQHF.

This clone was counted once. This chain links TRBV7-2 with TRBJ1-5; TRBD1 might be the D (5 bases). The CDR3 has 14 residues. Trimming took 4 bases from V and 11 from J, leaving 18 bases between them. Germline assignment: CDR1 SGHTA and CDR2 FQGNSA. The CDR3 loop reads CASSSGPGWVSQHF. CDR3 coding DNA: TGTGCCAGCAGCTCCGGGCCAGGGTGGGTTTCCCAGCATTTT.

The chain uses TRBV12-5 and TRBJ2-1; 8 bases line up with TRBD1. This CDR3 has 15 residues. The V and J ends lost 1 base and 5 bases, in that order; junction bases with no gene match: 4. Germline V gives CDR1 LGHNT, CDR2 FRNRAP. CDR3: CASGLDWTGNNEQFF. The CDR3 region has the DNA TGTGCTAGTGGTTTGGATTGGACAGGGAACAATGAGCAGTTCTTC. Full variable domain (rest looked up from reference TRBV12-5 and TRBJ2-1): DARVTQTPRHKVTEMGQEVTMRCQPILGHNTVFWYRQTMMQGLELLAYFRNRAPLDDSGMPKDRFSAEMPDATLATLKIQPSEPRDSAVYFCASGLDWTGNNEQFFGPGTRLTVL.

This CDR3 reads CASSIPRTGGAAEAFF. Here the CDR3 DNA reads TGTGCCAGTAGTATCCCGAGGACAGGGGGCGCGGCTGAAGCTTTCTTT. This chain connects TRBV19 to TRBJ1-1, with 11 bases fitting TRBD1. The CDR3 consists of 16 residues. V shed 3 bases, J shed 6 bases, and the junction held 9 bases outside the gene matches. Germline loops: CDR1 LNHDA, CDR2 SQIVND (reference sequence).

This chain joins TRBV30 and TRBJ1-1; D is perhaps TRBD1 (6 bases). The CDR3 consists of 14 residues. Trimming left V 4 bases short and J 0 bases short, with 12 bases between. Germline values: CDR1 GTSNPN, CDR2 SVGIG (reference sequence). The CDR3 here is CAWTRTALNTEAFF. CDR3 DNA sequence: TGTGCCTGGACTCGGACAGCGTTGAACACTGAAGCTTTCTTT.

The chain has TRBV4-1 and TRBJ1-2; a possible D gene is TRBD1 (6 bases). The V gene lost 0 bases and the J gene lost 7 bases, with 12 bases spanning the gap. CDR3 length: 14 residues. CDR1 is MGHRA, CDR2 YSYEKL, per germline. The CDR3: CASSQEPGAPGYTF. In DNA, the CDR3 is TGCGCCAGCAGCCAAGAACCGGGGGCTCCTGGCTACACCTTC.

The rearrangement uses TRBV6-5 and TRBJ1-4, with 9 bases fitting TRBD1. Trimming took 4 bases from V and 6 from J; bases not matched to a gene: 3. CDR3 size: 14 residues. Germline V gene data show CDR1 as MNHEY and CDR2 as SVGAGI. The DNA for the CDR3 is TGTGCCAGCAGTTCGACAGGGGGTTATGAAAAACTGTTTTTT. Its translation: CASSSTGGYEKLFF.

This clone has a single count. Here the CDR3 omits its conserved ending phenylalanine or tryptophan, so a read error is the likely source. The CDR3 sequence is CASNTILSYEQYL. CDR3 in DNA: TGTGCCAGTAATACAATCTTATCCTACGAGCAGTACCTC. This chain links TRBV28 with TRBJ2-7; D ambiguous. The CDR3 totals 13 residues. The germline V and J ends were trimmed by 9 bases and 1 base, with 13 bases remaining between them. Looked up from germline, CDR1 is MDHEN and CDR2 is SYDVKM.

V usage is TRBV4-1 and J usage is TRBJ1-6; 8 bases agree with TRBD1. Germline CDR1 is MGHRA and CDR2 is YSYEKL. The trim removed 4 bases at V and 9 bases at J, leaving 11 bases unmatched. This CDR3 comprises 16 residues. The CDR3: CASSPRGGQGASPLHF. In DNA form, the CDR3 reads TGCGCCAGCAGCCCGCGGGGGGGGCAGGGGGCTTCACCCCTCCACTTT.

The chain joins TRBV28 to TRBJ2-7; 9 bases align to TRBD1. The CDR3 consists of 15 residues. Germline assignment: CDR1 MDHEN and CDR2 SYDVKM. V lost 8 bases, J lost 9 bases, and 17 bases stayed unmatched. CDR3 coding DNA: TGTGCCAGCTGTTCTCGGGCCGGGACAGGGAAGCGGCAGTACTTC. This gives the protein CASCSRAGTGKRQYF.

The rearrangement joins TRBV19 to TRBJ1-4, with 10 bases that match TRBD1. After removal of 8 bases from V and 0 bases from J, the junction contained 6 bases not matched to a gene. The CDR3 contains 16 residues. The V gene's germline CDR1 is LNHDA and CDR2 SQIVND (reference sequence). CDR3 DNA: TGTGCCAGTCAGGACAGGGGGAAAGCAACTAATGAAAAACTGTTTTTT. Its protein product is CASQDRGKATNEKLFF.

The chain joins TRBV10-3 to TRBJ1-6; weak D call: TRBD1 (5 bases). Germline CDR1 ENHRY, CDR2 SYGVKD. V was cut by 8 bases and J by 6 bases, with 8 bases left in between. The CDR3 is 12 amino acids. The CDR3 is CAIGRANSPLHF. The DNA for the CDR3 is TGTGCCATCGGCAGGGCTAATTCACCCCTCCACTTT.

The genes are TRBV5-1 and TRBJ2-7, with 8 bases fitting TRBD1. Germline V gene sequence: CDR1 SGHRS, CDR2 YFSETQ. V shed 1 base, J shed 3 bases, and the junction held 6 bases outside the gene matches. CDR3 length: 15 residues. The CDR3 region is CASSLRGDRGYEQYF. The CDR3 nucleotides read TGCGCCAGCAGCTTGCGTGGAGACAGGGGCTACGAGCAGTACTTC.

The V and J genes are TRBV7-2 and TRBJ1-6; tentatively, D is TRBD1 (5 bases). This CDR3 has 15 residues. The germline CDR1 and CDR2 sequences are SGHTA and FQGNSA. Trimming pared 5 bases from V and 8 bases from J, leaving 16 bases between. The CDR3 DNA reads as TGTGCCAGCAGCCTCGTGGGGCCAAGGGATTCACCCCTCCACTTT. This codes for CASSLVGPRDSPLHF.

The rearrangement joins TRBV28 to TRBJ1-5; D may be TRBD1 (6 bases). The V gene lost 6 bases and the J gene lost 4 bases, with 13 bases spanning the gap. The germline V gene encodes CDR1 MDHEN and CDR2 SYDVKM. This CDR3 is 14 amino acids long. CDR3 in DNA: TGTGCCAGCAGCCCCGGCAGGGGTAATCAGCCCCAGCATTTT. Protein sequence: CASSPGRGNQPQHF.

The V call is TRBV5-1, the J call TRBJ2-3; TRBD1 matches at 8 bases. V trimming: 4 bases; J trimming: 2 bases; junction bases outside the gene matches: 9. CDR3 length equals 16 residues. The germline CDR1 and CDR2 sequences are SGHRS and YFSETQ. CDR3 loop: CASSSSGGTYTDTQYF. Written as DNA, the CDR3 is TGCGCCAGCAGCAGCTCAGGGGGCACCTACACAGATACGCAGTATTTT.

J is TRBJ2-5 and V is TRBV28, with a possible D match to TRBD1 (5 bases). The J call is doubtful: the DNA matches TRBJ2-7 better. Per germline, CDR1 MDHEN and CDR2 SYDVKM. The length of the CDR3 is 14 residues. The DNA for the CDR3 is TGTGCCAGCAGTTATCAGGGCGGATCCTACGAGCAGTACTTC. This sequence encodes CASSYQGGSYEQYF.

The chain employs TRBV5-1 and TRBJ1-2, with D unresolved. Germline-derived CDR1 and CDR2 are SGHRS and YFSETQ. Trimming cost V 7 bases and J 8 bases, with 15 bases left between them. The CDR3 is made up of 12 amino acids. The CDR3 here is CASGPAMGGYTF. CDR3 bases: TGCGCCAGCGGCCCGGCCATGGGAGGCTACACCTTC.

The chain links TRBV4-3 to TRBJ2-7; possibly TRBD2 for D (6 bases). V lost 0 bases and J 4 bases, leaving 10 bases between the germline ends. The CDR3 totals 14 residues. In germline, CDR1 is LGHNA, CDR2 YSLEER. The CDR3 DNA follows: TGCGCCAGCAGCCAAGATGGGGGGAGGTACGAGCAGTACTTC. It specifies CASSQDGGRYEQYF.

The CDR3 spells CASSPGQGELYF. Written as DNA, the CDR3 is TGCGCCAGCAGCCCCGGACAGGGAGAGTTGTACTTC. The J gene is TRBJ2-7, the V gene TRBV5-1; TRBD1 matches 8 bases. The J segment lost 12 bases and the V segment lost 4 bases, leaving 9 bases of the junction unmatched. Germline assignment: CDR1 SGHRS and CDR2 YFSETQ. This CDR3 region has 12 residues. Full variable domain (outside the CDR3, taken from reference TRBV5-1 and TRBJ2-7): KAGVTQTPRYLIKTRGQQVTLSCSPISGHRSVSWYQQTPGQGLQFLFEYFSETQRNKGNFPGRFSGRQFSNSRSEMNVSTLELGDSALYLCASSPGQGELYFGPGTRLTVT.